These T cell receptor beta chains were read from a single sample in a study of CD8+ T cells in alopecia areata. Some clones are missing from TCRdb's copy, which holds only in-frame ones; the method was immunoSEQ multiplex PCR. The table shows around 82,000 clones, with about 51% occurring only once. Sequencing used NKG2D-high CD8+ T cells sorted from blood. The receptor set was obtained from a human donor with alopecia areata. CDR3s leave out the opening cysteine and the closing phenylalanine or tryptophan.

j_gene: TRBJ2-5; v_gene: TRBV7-9; CDR3aa: ASSSRETQY
j_gene: TRBJ2-7; v_gene: TRBV27; CDR3aa: ASSTGQFYEQY
j_gene: TRBJ2-7; v_gene: TRBV5-1; CDR3aa: ASRGQEASWNEQY
j_gene: TRBJ2-1; v_gene: TRBV2; CDR3aa: ASSEVTLVKQF
j_gene: TRBJ1-1; v_gene: TRBV6-6; CDR3aa: ASSSMGTEAF
j_gene: TRBJ2-3; v_gene: TRBV11-2; CDR3aa: ASSLEVGRGRADTQY
j_gene: TRBJ2-1; v_gene: TRBV9; CDR3aa: ASSAFSGNEQF
j_gene: TRBJ2-3; v_gene: TRBV27; CDR3aa: ASSFSDTQY
j_gene: TRBJ2-3; v_gene: TRBV5-1; CDR3aa: ASSLEPRRDSPQDTQY
j_gene: TRBJ2-3; v_gene: TRBV11-2; CDR3aa: ASSLESDTDTQY
j_gene: TRBJ1-6; v_gene: TRBV9; CDR3aa: ASSRGSQSYNSPLH
j_gene: TRBJ1-2; v_gene: TRBV5-1; CDR3aa: ASSASTGWDGYT
j_gene: TRBJ1-3; v_gene: TRBV4-1; CDR3aa: ASSPPYGNTIY
j_gene: TRBJ2-7; v_gene: TRBV28; CDR3aa: ASSPQGSIYEQY
j_gene: TRBJ2-2; v_gene: TRBV28; CDR3aa: ASSLEPGELF
j_gene: TRBJ2-1; v_gene: TRBV5-6; CDR3aa: ASSLGRSEQF
j_gene: TRBJ2-3; v_gene: TRBV7-2; CDR3aa: ASSLGAPDTQY
j_gene: TRBJ2-6; v_gene: TRBV10-3; CDR3aa: AISEPTGDGSGANVLT
j_gene: TRBJ2-2; v_gene: TRBV5-1; CDR3aa: ASSWTGVTGELF
j_gene: TRBJ2-3; v_gene: TRBV4-1; CDR3aa: ASSQVAGASTDTQY
j_gene: TRBJ2-7; v_gene: TRBV7-9; CDR3aa: ASSLAGSHSYEQY
j_gene: TRBJ2-1; v_gene: TRBV27; CDR3aa: ASSLTGANEQF
j_gene: TRBJ2-7; v_gene: TRBV30; CDR3aa: AWSVEGAYEQY
j_gene: TRBJ2-2; v_gene: TRBV13; CDR3aa: ASSPPTGENTGELF
j_gene: TRBJ1-1; v_gene: TRBV19; CDR3aa: ASILDSLNTEAF
j_gene: TRBJ2-6; v_gene: TRBV29-1; CDR3aa: SVEAVQLNSGANVLT
j_gene: TRBJ2-7; v_gene: TRBV30; CDR3aa: AWSQDRVTYEQY
j_gene: TRBJ2-5; v_gene: TRBV27; CDR3aa: ASSPGREQETQY
j_gene: TRBJ2-7; v_gene: TRBV29-1; CDR3aa: SVDLPQTYEQY
j_gene: TRBJ2-7; v_gene: TRBV25-1; CDR3aa: ASSPSYEQY
j_gene: TRBJ2-7; v_gene: TRBV30; CDR3aa: AWSAPDRRGPYEQY
j_gene: TRBJ2-1; v_gene: TRBV10-3; CDR3aa: AIRSSGSSHNEQF
j_gene: TRBJ2-1; v_gene: TRBV29-1; CDR3aa: SVPGQISNEQF
j_gene: TRBJ2-7; v_gene: TRBV4-1; CDR3aa: ASSQLESGVVSYEQY
j_gene: TRBJ2-5; v_gene: TRBV29-1; CDR3aa: SVEDPGETQY
j_gene: TRBJ2-5; v_gene: TRBV6-5; CDR3aa: ASSYLGAQETQY
j_gene: TRBJ2-5; v_gene: TRBV28; CDR3aa: ASSLAEEETQY
j_gene: TRBJ2-1; v_gene: TRBV29-1; CDR3aa: SVDRLNEQF
j_gene: TRBJ2-7; v_gene: TRBV27; CDR3aa: ASSFRTGGYEQY
j_gene: TRBJ2-7; v_gene: TRBV13; CDR3aa: ASSFKGYEQY
j_gene: TRBJ2-1; v_gene: TRBV25-1; CDR3aa: ASSYNEQF
j_gene: TRBJ1-5; v_gene: TRBV9; CDR3aa: ASSPAGNQPQH
j_gene: TRBJ2-1; v_gene: TRBV25-1; CDR3aa: ANQLAGGRNEQF
j_gene: TRBJ1-1; v_gene: TRBV5-6; CDR3aa: ASSWDRDTEAF
j_gene: TRBJ2-7; v_gene: TRBV29-1; CDR3aa: SVGWAVYEQY
j_gene: TRBJ2-3; v_gene: TRBV6-5; CDR3aa: ASSYGGSHTDTQY
j_gene: .; v_gene: TRBV4-1; CDR3aa: ASSHEESSYEQY
j_gene: TRBJ2-4; v_gene: TRBV10-2; CDR3aa: ASSETIQY
j_gene: TRBJ2-1; v_gene: TRBV6-5; CDR3aa: ASSPAGLYNEQF
j_gene: TRBJ2-3; v_gene: TRBV6-5; CDR3aa: ASSTTSGGADTQY